The sequence of this T cell receptor beta chain was determined in a study of T cells in Graves' hyperthyroidism and ophthalmopathy. Study as a whole: It was at initial diagnosis, before any treatment, that peripheral blood was collected.

Many counts were recorded for this clonotype. Amplification of TCR beta CDR3 regions used RNA as the template. RT-PCR in the first round (using the HTBI primer set) targeted the TCR CDR3. TCRdb reprocessed the multiplex PCR reads with MiXCR, giving one entry per CDR3 protein. The sample yields about 510,000 distinct CDR3 sequences, around 13% seen once. V dropped 7 bases and J dropped 8 bases, with 11 bases sitting between them. The germline V gene has CDR1 MNHNS and CDR2 SASEGT. This CDR3 contains 12 residues. Graves' hyperthyroidism was deemed stable absent ophthalmopathy progression within 18 months.

Sequenced material: blood. The chain links TRBV6-1 to TRBJ2-2; no definite D call. The TCR sequence derives from a woman aged 40-49 years with Graves' hyperthyroidism. The CDR3 region has the DNA TGTGCCAGCACCACACTCCCTGGGGAGCTGTTTTTT. Translated, it gives CASTTLPGELFF.